Presented here are 2 T cell receptor beta chains from one specimen sequenced in a study of blood T cell repertoires in COVID-19. Only in-frame clones appear in the TCRdb table, and some are missing; sequencing was by immunoSEQ multiplex PCR. Found here are around 220,000 clones, around 80% of them singletons; the top ten hold 6% to 7.5%. Sequenced material: PBMCs or T cells enriched from blood (not recorded which). Every receptor here comes from a woman aged 40 to 50 with acute COVID-19.

This clone turned up a few times. This chain joins TRBV3-1 (or the pseudogene TRBV3-2) and TRBJ1-6; D remains ambiguous. The CDR3 runs to 13 residues. The V end was cut by 9 bases, the J end by 6 bases, with 12 bases between. CDR1 is LGHDT, CDR2 YNNKEL, per germline (reference sequence). CDR3 DNA: TGTGCCAGTGGGAGCGTAGCTAATTCACCCCTCCACTTT. Amino acids: CASGSVANSPLHF.

This chain links TRBV3-1 (or the pseudogene TRBV3-2) with TRBJ1-2; 7 bases fit TRBD1. Germline V lookup: CDR1 LGHDT, CDR2 YNNKEL (reference sequence). This CDR3 region has 14 residues. The trim removed 0 bases at V and 4 bases at J, leaving 2 bases unmatched. The CDR3 region is CASSQDTGAYGYTF. As DNA, the CDR3 is TGTGCCAGCAGCCAAGATACAGGGGCCTATGGCTACACCTTC.